Described below is a single T cell receptor (beta chain) sequence and its context. The sample comes from a study of T cells in narcolepsy. The V gene end was trimmed by 2 bases and the J gene end by 1 base; junction bases not matched to a gene: 8. This CDR3 is 16 amino acids long. Germline V gene data show CDR1 as SGHDT and CDR2 as YYEEEE. Profiled with immunoSEQ multiplex PCR; TCRdb holds only in-frame clones, not every one. The data show some 30,000 clones, with around four fifths seen just once and 1.2% held by the top ten. Sequenced material: CD45RA- memory CD4+ T cells from PBMCs. The source is a human donor with narcolepsy. This chain joins TRBV5-6 and TRBJ2-5, with 7 bases lining up with TRBD1. The CDR3 DNA sequence: TGTGCCAGCAGCTTAGGCCTCCGGGACAGCCAAGAGACCCAGTACTTC. Translation gives CASSLGLRDSQETQYF.